These T cell receptor beta chains were read from a single sample in a study of blood T cell repertoires in COVID-19. Generated by immunoSEQ multiplex PCR, the TCRdb table keeps only in-frame clones and is missing some. The sample has fewer than 250,000 clones, under 90% seen once; the top ten hold about 8.9%. Sequencing was performed on PBMCs or T cells enriched from blood (not recorded which). The receptors were gathered from a woman aged 45-65 years with acute COVID-19. CDR3s leave out the opening cysteine and the closing phenylalanine or tryptophan. Fields, in order: V gene, J gene, D gene, CDR3 protein. D genes are given only for firm matches.

v_call: TRBV10-3; j_call: TRBJ1-5; d_call: -; cdr3_aa: AISEPAGQPQH
v_call: TRBV28; j_call: TRBJ1-5; d_call: TRBD1; cdr3_aa: ASTTDREGINQPQH
v_call: TRBV9; j_call: TRBJ1-4; d_call: TRBD1; cdr3_aa: ASSRLPGQGSEKLF
v_call: TRBV3-1/TRBV3-2; j_call: TRBJ1-4; d_call: TRBD1; cdr3_aa: ASSQVGQGVHNEKLF
v_call: TRBV5-1; j_call: TRBJ2-5; d_call: -; cdr3_aa: ASSLYRGAGETQY
v_call: TRBV29-1; j_call: TRBJ2-7; d_call: TRBD2; cdr3_aa: SVEDRGLTSYEQY
v_call: TRBV5-1; j_call: TRBJ2-1; d_call: TRBD2; cdr3_aa: ASSLRTSGKNEQF
v_call: TRBV27; j_call: TRBJ1-1; d_call: -; cdr3_aa: ASQNGGPMNTEAF
v_call: TRBV7-8; j_call: TRBJ2-1; d_call: TRBD1; cdr3_aa: ASSFDRGGNEQF
v_call: TRBV7-3; j_call: TRBJ2-3; d_call: TRBD2; cdr3_aa: ASNPAGGSGDTQY